The 23 T cell receptor beta chains below were found in one sample sequenced in a study of T cells in localized non-small cell lung cancer. TCRdb's table, derived via immunoSEQ multiplex PCR, lists solely in-frame clones and lacks some. Among roughly 16,000 clones listed, 75% to 90% were seen once. The sequenced sample was peripheral blood, obtained before any cancer treatment. The receptor set was obtained from a female donor aged 60 or older with stage III squamous cell lung carcinoma.

This chain joins TRBV4-1 and TRBJ1-2, with D unclear. The ends were cut back, 0 bases at V and 4 bases at J, with 12 bases in the middle. In germline, CDR1 is MGHRA, CDR2 YSYEKL. This CDR3 contains 15 residues. As DNA, the CDR3 is TGCGCCAGCAGCCAAGATGGCCCGTCTCCCTATGGCTACACCTTC. Its protein product is CASSQDGPSPYGYTF.

V and J are TRBV29-1 and TRBJ1-2, with D perhaps matching TRBD1 (6 bases). The V and J ends lost 5 bases and 7 bases respectively, with 20 bases between them. The germline V gene has CDR1 SQVTM and CDR2 ANQGSEA. There are 14 residues in the CDR3. CDR3 DNA sequence: TGCAGCGTTCATCGGACAGATGGTTTTACTGGCTACACCTTC. Residues: CSVHRTDGFTGYTF.

This chain connects TRBV7-6 to TRBJ2-4; TRBD2 is a possible D gene (6 bases). CDR3 size: 14 residues. Germline-derived CDR1 and CDR2 are SGHVS and FNYEAQ. V was pared by 8 bases and J by 4 bases, with 15 bases between. In DNA, the CDR3 is TGTGCCAGCTCGAGGGAGGCGGGGAAAAACATTCAGTACTTC. This translates into CASSREAGKNIQYF.

This chain joins TRBV19 and TRBJ1-2; D gene unclear. V lost 6 bases and J lost 2, with 16 bases in between. CDR3 size: 15 residues. The germline V gene encodes CDR1 LNHDA and CDR2 SQIVND (reference sequence). CDR3 protein: CASSRPTQSNYGYTF. The DNA of the CDR3 is TGTGCCAGTAGCCGGCCGACTCAGTCCAACTATGGCTACACCTTC.

The genes are TRBV30 and TRBJ1-4; TRBD1 is a possible D gene (6 bases). Germline V gene data show CDR1 as GTSNPN and CDR2 as SVGIG (reference sequence). The CDR3 totals 14 residues. With 3 bases removed from V and 8 bases from J, the gap between germline ends came to 16 bases. The CDR3 DNA is TGTGCCTGGAGGAAGACGGGGGCCATGGAAAAACTGTTTTTT. It yields the protein CAWRKTGAMEKLFF.

J is TRBJ2-3 and V is TRBV4-1, with 8 bases matching TRBD2. The CDR3 consists of 16 residues. V lost 0 bases, J lost 4 bases, and 6 bases stayed unmatched. Germline CDR1 reads MGHRA; CDR2 reads YSYEKL. For the CDR3, the DNA is TGCGCCAGCAGCCAAGAAATCGGACTAGCAGCAGATACGCAGTATTTT. Protein product: CASSQEIGLAADTQYF.

The chain links TRBV9 to TRBJ2-2, with D perhaps assigned TRBD1 or TRBD2 (7 bases each). V was shortened by 4 bases and J by 5 bases, with 21 bases between the two germline ends. The CDR3 has 17 amino acids. Germline loops: CDR1 SGDLS, CDR2 YYNGEE. The CDR3 DNA sequence: TGTGCCAGCAGCCCCAAGGGGGCGGGAGAAAAAACCGGGGAGCTGTTTTTT. Protein sequence: CASSPKGAGEKTGELFF.

V and J are TRBV5-1 and TRBJ2-1; 7 bases agree with TRBD1. CDR1 and CDR2 from the germline V gene are SGHRS and YFSETQ. This CDR3 has 14 residues. The junction had 9 bases not matched to a gene; V was cut back by 4 bases and J by 8 bases. The CDR3 protein is CASSPRDRVDEQFF. CDR3 bases: TGCGCCAGCAGCCCACGGGACAGAGTGGATGAGCAGTTCTTC. The variable domain in full, with the rest retrieved from reference TRBV5-1 and TRBJ2-1, is KAGVTQTPRYLIKTRGQQVTLSCSPISGHRSVSWYQQTPGQGLQFLFEYFSETQRNKGNFPGRFSGRQFSNSRSEMNVSTLELGDSALYLCASSPRDRVDEQFFGPGTRLTVL.

The CDR3 here is CASSAPSGGTTDTQYF. CDR3 sequence (DNA): TGTGCCAGCAGCGCACCTAGCGGGGGGACCACAGATACGCAGTATTTT. The chain combines TRBV9 with TRBJ2-3, with TRBD2 matching over 11 bases. Germline V CDR1 and CDR2: SGDLS, YYNGEE. V lost 3 bases and J lost 2; bases outside the gene matches: 5. The CDR3 has 16 residues.

The chain uses TRBV29-1 and TRBJ2-7; the D is unclear. CDR3 size: 14 residues. The germline V and J ends were trimmed by 5 bases and 3 bases, with 17 bases remaining between them. Germline V gene lookup returns CDR1 SQVTM and CDR2 ANQGSEA. The CDR3 loop is CSVRIYQRGYEQYF. CDR3 DNA: TGCAGCGTTCGTATCTACCAGAGAGGCTACGAGCAGTACTTC.

V gene TRBV2 combines with J gene TRBJ1-2; no clear D. V was trimmed by 1 base and J by 0 bases, leaving 15 bases between them. The CDR3 consists of 17 residues. Per the germline V gene, CDR1 is SNHLY and CDR2 is FYNNEI. The CDR3 nucleotides read TGTGCCAGCAGTGAAGGGGGTTCACAGTCAGCTAACTATGGCTACACCTTC. Protein sequence: CASSEGGSQSANYGYTF.

V usage is TRBV9 and J usage is TRBJ1-6; 8 bases line up with TRBD1. Germline V gene data show CDR1 as SGDLS and CDR2 as YYNGEE. There are 16 residues in the CDR3. V was pared by 0 bases and J by 9 bases, with 8 bases of the junction left unmatched. The CDR3 protein is CASSVEPGQGRSPLHF. The DNA for the CDR3 is TGTGCCAGCAGCGTAGAACCCGGACAGGGCCGTTCACCCCTCCACTTT.

CDR3 DNA: TGTGCCAGCAGCTTGGGTCAAGTGTCGGGAGATACGCAGTATTTT. Its translation is CASSLGQVSGDTQYF. The chain couples TRBV5-5 to TRBJ2-3; the D is unclear. The V end lost 0 bases, the J end lost 5 bases, and 13 bases lay between the germline ends. Germline V gives CDR1 SGHKS, CDR2 YYEKEE (reference sequence). The CDR3 runs to 15 residues.

The J gene is TRBJ2-7, the V gene TRBV6-1; 9 nucleotides line up with TRBD1. The CDR3 has 15 residues. Trimming at V came to 4 bases and at J to 3 bases, leaving 7 bases not matched to a gene. The germline V gene has CDR1 MNHNS and CDR2 SASEGT. The CDR3 reads CASSVPRDRDYEQYF. In DNA form, the CDR3 reads TGTGCCAGCAGTGTCCCCCGGGACAGGGACTACGAGCAGTACTTC.

V is TRBV7-9 and J is TRBJ2-3; TRBD1 agrees at 7 bases. Germline CDR1 reads SEHNR; CDR2 reads FQNEAQ (reference sequence). This CDR3 has 14 amino acids. J lost 8 bases, V lost 1 base, and 6 bases had no gene match. The CDR3 here is CASSLGGTATTQYF. CDR3 in DNA: TGTGCCAGCAGCTTAGGGGGGACAGCGACTACGCAGTATTTT.

V and J are TRBV28 and TRBJ2-7, with unresolved D. The V and J ends lost 9 bases and 0 bases respectively, with 12 bases between them. CDR3 length: 13 amino acids. CDR1 MDHEN and CDR2 SYDVKM come from the germline V gene. The CDR3: CASHGTRSYEQYF. For the CDR3, the DNA is TGTGCCAGTCACGGTACCCGCTCCTACGAGCAGTACTTC.

In nucleotides, the CDR3 is TGTGCCAGCACCCTAAGGTCCCCTAGCACAGATACGCAGTATTTT. Its protein is CASTLRSPSTDTQYF. V and J are TRBV6-6 and TRBJ2-3, with D unresolved. CDR1 and CDR2 from the germline V gene are MNHNY and SVGAGI (reference sequence). The CDR3 extends over 15 amino acids. V dropped 7 bases and J dropped 0 bases, with 14 bases sitting between them.

This clone rates as medium-sized. This rearrangement joins TRBV6-1 to TRBJ2-3; the match to TRBD2 covers 13 bases. The ends lost 8 bases at V and 4 bases at J; junction bases unmatched: 6. The CDR3 consists of 15 residues. The germline gives CDR1 MNHNS, CDR2 SASEGT. The CDR3 is CASARTSGSSDTQYF. CDR3 nucleotide sequence: TGTGCCAGCGCCCGGACTAGCGGGAGTTCAGATACGCAGTATTTT.

On this clone: Sequence at one end of the junction differs from germline and may be a read error. The chain combines TRBV7-7 with TRBJ2-2; D is ambiguous. The CDR3 is made up of 17 amino acids. Germline V CDR1 and CDR2: SSHAT, FNYEAQ (reference sequence). The CDR3 sequence is CASSLSPGPLYDGELFF. In DNA form, the CDR3 reads TGTGCTAGCAGCCTAAGCCCGGGCCCTCTTTATGACGGGGAGCTGTTTTTT.

J is TRBJ2-5 and V is TRBV7-2; D possibly uses TRBD1 or TRBD2 (6 bases each). With 5 bases removed from V and 5 bases from J, the gap between germline ends came to 15 bases. CDR1 is SGHTA, CDR2 FQGNSA, per germline. There are 14 residues in the CDR3. This CDR3 reads CASSGGWGAETQYF. CDR3 DNA sequence: TGTGCCAGCAGCGGGGGATGGGGGGCCGAGACCCAGTACTTC. Supplemented by reference TRBV7-2 and TRBJ2-5, the full variable domain reads GAGVSQSPSNKVTEKGKDVELRCDPISGHTALYWYRQSLGQGLEFLIYFQGNSAPDKSGLPSDRFSAERTGGSVSTLTIQRTQQEDSAVYLCASSGGWGAETQYFGPGTRLLVL.

Only one count was recorded for this clone. The chain is built from TRBV5-1 and TRBJ1-1, with 8 bases identical to TRBD1. The length of the CDR3 is 14 residues. Germline lookup yields CDR1 SGHRS and CDR2 YFSETQ. V lost 0 bases to trimming and J lost 5 bases; unmatched junction nucleotides: 3. Here the CDR3 reads CASSLGQGATEAFF. CDR3 coding DNA: TGCGCCAGCAGCTTGGGGCAGGGGGCGACTGAAGCTTTCTTT. Full variable domain (remainder filled in from reference TRBV5-1 and TRBJ1-1): KAGVTQTPRYLIKTRGQQVTLSCSPISGHRSVSWYQQTPGQGLQFLFEYFSETQRNKGNFPGRFSGRQFSNSRSEMNVSTLELGDSALYLCASSLGQGATEAFFGQGTRLTVV.

This clone was seen once. The chain is built from TRBV14 and TRBJ2-3; 9 nucleotides agree with TRBD2. CDR3 length: 15 amino acids. V shed 2 bases, J shed 4 bases, and the junction held 4 bases outside the gene matches. Germline V CDR1 and CDR2: SGHDN, FVKESK. The CDR3 here is CASSQLAGAADTQYF. DNA of the CDR3: TGTGCCAGCAGCCAATTAGCGGGAGCGGCAGATACGCAGTATTTT.

This chain joins TRBV6-1 and TRBJ2-7, with TRBD2 identical over 9 bases. J gave up 1 base and V 2 bases, and 6 bases lay outside the gene matches. The V gene's germline CDR1 is MNHNS and CDR2 SASEGT. This CDR3 region has 16 residues. The CDR3 region has the DNA TGTGCCAGCAGTGAATTGCGGGGGGGCCTTTCCTACGAGCAGTACTTC. This gives the protein CASSELRGGLSYEQYF.